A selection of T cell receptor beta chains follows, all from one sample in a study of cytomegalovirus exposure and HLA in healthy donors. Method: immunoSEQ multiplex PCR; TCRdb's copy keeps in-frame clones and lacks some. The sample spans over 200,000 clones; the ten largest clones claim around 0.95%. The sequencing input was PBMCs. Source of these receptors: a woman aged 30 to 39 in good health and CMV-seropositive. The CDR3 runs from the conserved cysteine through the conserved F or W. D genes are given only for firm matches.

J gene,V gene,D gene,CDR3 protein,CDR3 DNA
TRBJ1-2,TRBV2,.,CASSIFDFGVDGYTF,TGTGCCAGCAGTATTTTCGACTTCGGGGTAGATGGCTACACCTTC
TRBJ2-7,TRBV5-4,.,CASSLDQGSYEQYF,TGTGCCAGCAGCTTGGATCAGGGGTCCTACGAGCAGTACTTC
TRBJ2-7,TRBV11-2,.,CASSLDRGGGSYEQYF,TGTGCCAGCAGCTTAGATCGAGGGGGTGGATCCTACGAGCAGTACTTC
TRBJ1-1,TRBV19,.,CASSIRQGYTEAFF,TGTGCCAGTAGTATAAGGCAGGGATACACTGAAGCTTTCTTT
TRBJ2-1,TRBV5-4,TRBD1,CASSLETGAEYNEQFF,TGTGCCAGCAGCTTAGAGACAGGGGCCGAGTACAATGAGCAGTTCTTC
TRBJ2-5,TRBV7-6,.,CASSLDLRRTGQRETQYF,TGTGCCAGCAGCTTAGATCTTAGGCGTACAGGGCAACGGGAGACCCAGTACTTC
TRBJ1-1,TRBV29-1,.,CSVESRQANTEAFF,TGCAGCGTTGAATCCCGACAGGCGAACACTGAAGCTTTCTTT
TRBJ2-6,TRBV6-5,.,CASSYLSGANVLTF,TGTGCCAGCAGTTACCTCTCTGGGGCCAACGTCCTGACTTTC
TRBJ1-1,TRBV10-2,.,CASSARNTEAFF,TGCGCCAGCAGTGCCAGGAACACTGAAGCTTTCTTT
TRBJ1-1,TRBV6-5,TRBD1,CASSYGTGMLDTEAFF,TGTGCCAGCAGTTACGGGACAGGGATGTTGGACACTGAAGCTTTCTTT
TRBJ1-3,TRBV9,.,CASSVATVSGLSSGNTIYF,TGTGCCAGCAGCGTAGCTACTGTAAGTGGTCTTAGCTCTGGAAACACCATATATTTT
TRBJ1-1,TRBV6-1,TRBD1,CASSGPGTGNTEAFF,TGTGCCAGCAGTGGACCCGGGACAGGAAACACTGAAGCTTTCTTT